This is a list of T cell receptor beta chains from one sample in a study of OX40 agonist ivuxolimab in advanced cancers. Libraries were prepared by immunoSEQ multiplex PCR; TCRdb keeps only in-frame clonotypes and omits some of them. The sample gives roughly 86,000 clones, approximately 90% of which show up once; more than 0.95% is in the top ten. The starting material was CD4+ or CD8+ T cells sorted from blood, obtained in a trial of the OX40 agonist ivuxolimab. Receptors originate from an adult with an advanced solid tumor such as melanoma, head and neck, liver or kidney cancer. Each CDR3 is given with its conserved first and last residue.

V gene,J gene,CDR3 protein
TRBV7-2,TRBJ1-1,CASSADRDTEAFF
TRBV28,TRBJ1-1,CASSWGQNTEAFF
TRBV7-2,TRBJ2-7,CASSRGLANYEQYF
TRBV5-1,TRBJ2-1,CASSLDSAVNEQFF
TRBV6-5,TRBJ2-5,CATSPGLGETQYF
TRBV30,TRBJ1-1,CAWSRGQYTEAFF
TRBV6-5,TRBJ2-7,CASRAGGSYEQYF
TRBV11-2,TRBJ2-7,CASSLGQGTYEQYF
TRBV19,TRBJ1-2,CASRGRGFDGYTF
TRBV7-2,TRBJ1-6,CASSKRDTSSPLHF
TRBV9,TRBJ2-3,CASSGPPLAGVIDTQYF
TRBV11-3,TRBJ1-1,CASSLGLLARKERNTEAFF
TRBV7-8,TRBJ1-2,CASSFVSNYGYTF
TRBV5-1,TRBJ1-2,CASGEVNYGYTF
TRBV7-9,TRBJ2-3,CASTLSGAGSTDTQYF
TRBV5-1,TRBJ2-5,CASRPFGRTQETQYF
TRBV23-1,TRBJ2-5,CASSPLGGEYF
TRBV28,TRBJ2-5,CASSRGGRLQETQYF
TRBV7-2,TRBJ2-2,CASSAGTRGTGELFF
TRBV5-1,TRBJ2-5,CASSSGQETQYF
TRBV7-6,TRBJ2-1,CASSPRLAGAAYNEQFF
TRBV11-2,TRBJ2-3,CASSLRWGADTQYF
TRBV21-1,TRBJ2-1,CASPYEGKNEQFF
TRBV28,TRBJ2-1,CASSRGTSDLYNEQFF
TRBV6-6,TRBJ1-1,CASSYGGGRMNTEAFF
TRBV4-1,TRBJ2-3,CASSPGLSSGPTDTQYF
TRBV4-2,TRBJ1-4,CASSQDLRGGSDEKLFF
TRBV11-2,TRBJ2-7,CASSFFGRSFPEQYF
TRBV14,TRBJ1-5,CASSQVGVNQPQHF
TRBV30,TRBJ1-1,CAWRAGVGNTEAFF
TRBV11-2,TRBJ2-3,CASSLDLADTQYF
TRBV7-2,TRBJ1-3,CASSLARGSGNTIYF
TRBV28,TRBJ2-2,CASRFPDRNTGELFF
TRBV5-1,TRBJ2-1,CASSLHYNEQFF
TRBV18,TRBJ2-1,CASSPPASGGTYNEQFF
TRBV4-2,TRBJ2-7,CASSRTGGPYEQYF